Shown below are 15 T cell receptor beta chains from a single sample sequenced in a study of blood T cell repertoires in COVID-19. Here immunoSEQ multiplex PCR was the method, and the copy in TCRdb shows in-frame clones only, minus some. The sample records 300,000 or so clones, about 87% being singletons. The sequenced sample consisted of peripheral blood. The source of these receptors is a woman aged 35 to 49 with acute or convalescent COVID-19.

The V call is TRBV5-6, the J call TRBJ1-2, with a weak D call TRBD1 (6 bases). CDR1 is SGHDT and CDR2 is YYEEEE in the germline V gene. The V gene lost 4 bases and the J gene lost 8 bases, with 15 bases spanning the gap. The CDR3 runs to 13 residues. Here the CDR3 DNA reads TGTGCCAGCAGCAGGACAGCCTTGGAGGGCTACACCTTC. Translated: CASSRTALEGYTF.

CDR3 in amino acids: CASPPPGGKTYEQYV. CDR3 DNA: TGTGCAAGTCCCCCCCCAGGGGGGAAAACCTACGAGCAGTACGTC. This chain uses TRBV12-2 with TRBJ2-7; the D call TRBD1 from the table was never checked on the DNA. TRBV12-2 is a pseudogene segment. This CDR3 region has 15 residues.

J is TRBJ2-1 and V is TRBV27; perhaps TRBD1 as D (7 bases). CDR3 length: 17 amino acids. Trimming pared 1 base from V and 2 bases from J, leaving 15 bases between. Germline V gene sequence: CDR1 MNHEY, CDR2 SMNVEV (reference sequence). The CDR3 loop reads CASSLLKGRGAYNEQFF. CDR3 nucleotide sequence: TGTGCCAGCAGTTTATTAAAGGGCAGGGGGGCCTACAATGAGCAGTTCTTC.

CDR3: CASSPGVVYGYTF. The CDR3 DNA reads as TGTGCCAGCAGTCCAGGGGTCGTCTATGGCTACACCTTC. This chain joins TRBV6-5 and TRBJ1-2, with D perhaps matching TRBD1 (6 bases). CDR1 and CDR2 (germline): MNHEY, SVGAGI. V dropped 5 bases and J dropped 4 bases, with 11 bases sitting between them. CDR3 length: 13 residues.

This sequence joins TRBV14 and TRBJ1-5; the D gene is possibly TRBD1 (5 bases). Per the germline V gene, CDR1 is SGHDN and CDR2 is FVKESK. The CDR3 consists of 14 residues. The ends were cut back, 1 base at V and 6 bases at J, with 10 bases in the middle. The CDR3 region has the DNA TGTGCCAGCAGCCAAGGGGGGGGTGTTCAGCCCCAGCATTTT. Translating it yields CASSQGGGVQPQHF.

This chain connects TRBV6-5 to TRBJ2-3, with D possibly being TRBD2 (5 bases). Germline loops: CDR1 MNHEY, CDR2 SVGAGI. V dropped 7 bases and J dropped 5 bases, with 10 bases sitting between them. The CDR3 spans 12 residues. The chain's CDR3 is CASKEREDTQYF. The DNA for the CDR3 is TGTGCCAGCAAGGAGAGGGAAGATACGCAGTATTTT.

The chain is built from TRBV27 and TRBJ1-1, with 7 bases that match TRBD1. Germline trimming cut 5 bases from V and 10 bases from J; bases unmatched to any gene: 7. The CDR3 is 12 amino acids. The germline V gene encodes CDR1 MNHEY and CDR2 SMNVEV (reference sequence). The CDR3 sequence: CASSPHRGGAFF. The DNA of the CDR3 is TGTGCCAGCAGTCCCCACAGGGGAGGAGCTTTCTTT.

The rearrangement joins TRBV19 to TRBJ1-6; tentative D call: TRBD1 (6 bases). This CDR3 comprises 17 residues. V lost 6 bases, J lost 0 bases, and 15 bases lay in between. Germline CDR1 is LNHDA and CDR2 is SQIVND (reference sequence). The CDR3 DNA sequence: TGTGCCAGTAGAACGGGGACACAAAGCTCCTATAATTCACCCCTCCACTTT. Its translation is CASRTGTQSSYNSPLHF.

This clone has only one observation. The rearrangement links TRBV30 to TRBJ1-1, with D possibly TRBD1 on 5 matching bases. V lost 4 bases to trimming and J lost 6 bases, with 12 bases between them. The CDR3 is made up of 12 amino acids. Germline V gene data show CDR1 as GTSNPN and CDR2 as SVGIG (reference sequence). The CDR3 here is CAWTQGRSEAFF. CDR3 sequence (DNA): TGTGCCTGGACCCAGGGAAGGTCTGAAGCTTTCTTT.

This rearrangement joins TRBV5-1 to TRBJ1-4, with D maybe TRBD1 (6 bases). V gave up 0 bases and J gave up 6 bases, with 12 bases separating them. Germline lookup yields CDR1 SGHRS and CDR2 YFSETQ. The CDR3 spans 15 residues. The DNA of the CDR3 is TGCGCCAGCAGCTTGGGGGCGACAGGCTATGAAAAACTGTTTTTT. Amino acid sequence: CASSLGATGYEKLFF.

The rearrangement joins TRBV7-2 to TRBJ1-1; perhaps TRBD1 as D (5 bases). Per the germline V gene, CDR1 is SGHTA and CDR2 is FQGNSA. The CDR3 covers 12 residues. Trimming shortened V by 5 bases and J by 4 bases, and 8 bases separated the two germline ends. Here the CDR3 reads CASSRQFTEAFF. The CDR3, as DNA: TGTGCCAGCAGCCGACAGTTCACTGAAGCTTTCTTT.

V is TRBV21-1 and J is TRBJ2-3; the DNA was not compared with TRBD2, the D call given in the table. TRBV21-1 is annotated as a pseudogene. CDR3 length: 16 amino acids. The DNA of the CDR3 is TGTGCCAGCAGCACGAGGACTAGCGGAGGCACAGATACGCAGTATTTT. Amino acid sequence: CASSTRTSGGTDTQYF.

The J gene is TRBJ1-1, the V gene TRBV30, with 8 bases lining up with TRBD1. The CDR3 contains 12 residues. V dropped 3 bases and J dropped 5; count of bases not matched to a gene: 2. The germline V gene has CDR1 GTSNPN and CDR2 SVGIG (reference sequence). The CDR3 DNA sequence: TGTGCCTGGAGACAGGGGGGAACTGAAGCTTTCTTT. It is translated as CAWRQGGTEAFF.

The CDR3 sequence: CATSDPLGGENTEAFF. Here the CDR3 DNA reads TGTGCCACCAGTGACCCCTTAGGAGGGGAGAACACTGAAGCTTTCTTT. This chain uses TRBV24-1 with TRBJ1-1; the D gene is possibly TRBD1 (5 bases). The V and J ends lost 4 bases and 1 base respectively, with 15 bases between them. Germline V gene data show CDR1 as KGHDR and CDR2 as SFDVKD. The CDR3 covers 16 residues.

The chain recombines TRBV4-1 with TRBJ1-2; the match to TRBD1 covers 9 bases. The germline V gene has CDR1 MGHRA and CDR2 YSYEKL. The V segment lost 3 bases and the J segment 7 bases; nucleotides outside the gene matches: 6. CDR3 length: 14 amino acids. CDR3 sequence (DNA): TGCGCCAGCAGCCACCCAGGGGGACAGGGTGGCTACACCTTC. Residues: CASSHPGGQGGYTF.